This T cell receptor beta chain was sequenced for a study of shared clonotypes between healthy human individuals. Across the whole study: A donor's plate count was three for CD4 naive and three for CD4 memory; CD8 naive had two and CD8 memory one.

Study-level results: Clonotype sharing among donors was expected to depend on sequencing depth. Exclusively blood specimens were collected; tissue repertoires likely differ. About 5% of naive CD4 clonotypes were shared across four donors.

Of note for this clone: Its antigen remains unknown.

The CDR3 extends over 14 amino acids. The V end was cut by 1 base, the J end by 5 bases, with 12 bases between. Germline CDR1 MDHEN, CDR2 SYDVKM. Assay used: immunoSEQ multiplex PCR; TCRdb lists only in-frame clones, some missing. The sample has about 2.1 million clones; more than 85% are singletons. The naive CD8 population came from CD45RO-negative cells selected for CCR7, without terminally differentiated effector memory CD45RA+ cells. The rearrangement uses TRBV28 and TRBJ2-7, with TRBD1 as a possible D gene (7 bases). The receptor was isolated from a man aged 18 to 30 in good health. Some clones in this sample may be carry-over from other donors' samples. The sequenced sample consisted of naive CD8+ T cells from PBMCs. This CDR3 reads CASSLSQGGHEQYF. The CDR3 coding sequence is TGTGCCAGCAGTTTATCCCAGGGGGGCCACGAGCAGTACTTC.